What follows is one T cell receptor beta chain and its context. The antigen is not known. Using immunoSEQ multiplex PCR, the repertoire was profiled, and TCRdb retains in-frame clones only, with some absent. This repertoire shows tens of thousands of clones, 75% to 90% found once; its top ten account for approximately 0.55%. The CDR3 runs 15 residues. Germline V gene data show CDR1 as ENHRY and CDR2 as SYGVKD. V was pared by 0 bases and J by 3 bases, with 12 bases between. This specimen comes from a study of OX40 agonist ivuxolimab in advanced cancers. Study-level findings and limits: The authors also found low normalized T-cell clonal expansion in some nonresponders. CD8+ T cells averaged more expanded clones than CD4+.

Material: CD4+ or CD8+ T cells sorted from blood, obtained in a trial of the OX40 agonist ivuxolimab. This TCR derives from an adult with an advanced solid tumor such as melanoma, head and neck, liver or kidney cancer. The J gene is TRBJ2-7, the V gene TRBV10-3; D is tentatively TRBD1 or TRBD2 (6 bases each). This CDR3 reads CAISESGGHSYEQYF. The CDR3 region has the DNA TGTGCCATCAGTGAGTCCGGGGGACACAGCTACGAGCAGTACTTC.